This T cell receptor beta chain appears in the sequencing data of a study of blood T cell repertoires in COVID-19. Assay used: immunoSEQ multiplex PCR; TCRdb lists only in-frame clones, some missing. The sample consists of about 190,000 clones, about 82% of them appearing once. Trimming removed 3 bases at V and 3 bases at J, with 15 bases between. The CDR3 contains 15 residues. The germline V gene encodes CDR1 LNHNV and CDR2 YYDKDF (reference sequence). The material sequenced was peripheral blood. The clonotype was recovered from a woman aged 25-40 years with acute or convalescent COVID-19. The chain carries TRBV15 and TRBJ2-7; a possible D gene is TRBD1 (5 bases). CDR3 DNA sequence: TGTGCCACCAGCAGGGAAAGGGGTCGCAACTACGAGCAGTACTTC. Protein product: CATSRERGRNYEQYF.